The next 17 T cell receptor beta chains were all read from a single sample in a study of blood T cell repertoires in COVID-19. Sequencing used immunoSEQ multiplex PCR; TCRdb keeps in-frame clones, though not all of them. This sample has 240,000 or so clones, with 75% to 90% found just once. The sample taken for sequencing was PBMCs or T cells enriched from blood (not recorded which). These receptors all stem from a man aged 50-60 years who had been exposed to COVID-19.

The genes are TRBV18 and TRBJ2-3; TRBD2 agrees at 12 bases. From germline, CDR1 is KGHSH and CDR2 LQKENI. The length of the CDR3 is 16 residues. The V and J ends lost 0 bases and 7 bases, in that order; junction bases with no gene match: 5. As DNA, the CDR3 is TGTGCCAGCTCACCACCGACTAGCGGGGGTGAATATACGCAGTATTTT. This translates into CASSPPTSGGEYTQYF.

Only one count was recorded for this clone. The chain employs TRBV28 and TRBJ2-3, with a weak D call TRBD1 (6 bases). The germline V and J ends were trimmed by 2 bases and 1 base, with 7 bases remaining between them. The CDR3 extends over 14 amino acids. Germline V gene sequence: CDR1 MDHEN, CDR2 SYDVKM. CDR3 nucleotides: TGTGCCAGCAGTTTAGCAGGGGGCACAGATACGCAGTATTTT. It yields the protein CASSLAGGTDTQYF. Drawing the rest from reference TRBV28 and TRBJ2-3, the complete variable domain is DVKVTQSSRYLVKRTGEKVFLECVQDMDHENMFWYRQDPGLGLRLIYFSYDVKMKEKGDIPEGYSVSREKKERFSLILESASTNQTSMYLCASSLAGGTDTQYFGPGTRLTVL.

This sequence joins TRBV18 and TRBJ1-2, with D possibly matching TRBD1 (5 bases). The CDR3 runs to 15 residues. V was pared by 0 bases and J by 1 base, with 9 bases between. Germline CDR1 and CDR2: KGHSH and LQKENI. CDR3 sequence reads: CASSPPSQGNYGYTF. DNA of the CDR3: TGTGCCAGCTCACCACCGTCGCAGGGTAACTATGGCTACACCTTC.

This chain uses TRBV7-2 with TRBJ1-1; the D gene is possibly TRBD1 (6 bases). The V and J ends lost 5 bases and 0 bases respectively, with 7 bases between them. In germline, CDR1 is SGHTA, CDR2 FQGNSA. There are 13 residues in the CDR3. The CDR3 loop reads CASSRTVNTEAFF. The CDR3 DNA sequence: TGTGCCAGCAGCCGGACAGTGAACACTGAAGCTTTCTTT.

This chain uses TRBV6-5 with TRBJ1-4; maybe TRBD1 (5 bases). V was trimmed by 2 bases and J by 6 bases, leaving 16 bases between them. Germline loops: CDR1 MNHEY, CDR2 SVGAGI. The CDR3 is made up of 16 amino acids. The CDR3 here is CASSYLPGSGYEKLFF. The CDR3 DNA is TGTGCCAGCAGTTACCTACCAGGGTCTGGGTATGAAAAACTGTTTTTT.

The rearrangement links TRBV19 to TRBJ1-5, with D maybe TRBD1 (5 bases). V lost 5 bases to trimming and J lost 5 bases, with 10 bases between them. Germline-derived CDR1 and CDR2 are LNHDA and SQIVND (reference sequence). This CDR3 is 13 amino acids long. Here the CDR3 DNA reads TGTGCCAGTAGTCGACAGTTAGATCAGCCCCAGCATTTT. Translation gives CASSRQLDQPQHF.

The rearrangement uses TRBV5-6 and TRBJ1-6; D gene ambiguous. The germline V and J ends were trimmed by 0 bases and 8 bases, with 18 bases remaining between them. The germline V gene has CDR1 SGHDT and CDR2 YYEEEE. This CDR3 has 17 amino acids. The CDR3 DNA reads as TGTGCCAGCAGCTTGGCCCCCGGTACCCCACGCTATTCACCCCTCCACTTT. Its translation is CASSLAPGTPRYSPLHF.

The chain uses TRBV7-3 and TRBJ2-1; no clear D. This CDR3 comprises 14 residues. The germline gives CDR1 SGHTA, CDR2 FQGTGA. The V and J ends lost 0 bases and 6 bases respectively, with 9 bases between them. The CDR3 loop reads CASSLTGFGNEQFF. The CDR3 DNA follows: TGTGCCAGCAGCTTAACTGGTTTCGGCAATGAGCAGTTCTTC.

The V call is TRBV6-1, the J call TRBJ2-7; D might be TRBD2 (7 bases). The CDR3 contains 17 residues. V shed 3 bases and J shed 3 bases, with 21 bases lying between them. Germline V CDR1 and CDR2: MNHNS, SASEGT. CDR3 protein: CASSDIWRGRGFYEQYF. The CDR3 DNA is TGTGCCAGCAGTGACATCTGGCGGGGGCGGGGCTTCTACGAGCAGTACTTC.

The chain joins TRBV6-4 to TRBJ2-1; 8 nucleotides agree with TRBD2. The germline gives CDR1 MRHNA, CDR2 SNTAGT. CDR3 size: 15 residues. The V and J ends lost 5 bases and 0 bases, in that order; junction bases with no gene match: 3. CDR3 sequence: CASSQTSGSYNEQFF. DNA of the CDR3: TGTGCCAGCAGTCAAACTAGCGGCTCCTACAATGAGCAGTTCTTC.

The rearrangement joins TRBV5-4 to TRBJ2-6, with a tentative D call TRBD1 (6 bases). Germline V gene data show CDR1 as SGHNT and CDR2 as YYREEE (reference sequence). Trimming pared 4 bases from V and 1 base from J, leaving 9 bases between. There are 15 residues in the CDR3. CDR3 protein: CASSLGHSGANVLTF. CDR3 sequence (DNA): TGTGCCAGCAGCCTGGGACATTCTGGGGCCAACGTCCTGACTTTC.

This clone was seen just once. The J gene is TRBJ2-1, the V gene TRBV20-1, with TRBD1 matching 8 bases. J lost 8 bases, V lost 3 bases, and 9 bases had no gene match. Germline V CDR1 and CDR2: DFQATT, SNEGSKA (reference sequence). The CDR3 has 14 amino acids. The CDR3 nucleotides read TGCAGTGCTAGTAGGGCAGGGGACAGGTATGAGCAGTTCTTC. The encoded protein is CSASRAGDRYEQFF.

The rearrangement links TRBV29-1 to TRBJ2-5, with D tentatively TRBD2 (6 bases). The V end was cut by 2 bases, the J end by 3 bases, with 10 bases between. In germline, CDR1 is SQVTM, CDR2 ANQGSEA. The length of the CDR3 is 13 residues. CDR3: CSVEYWTKETQYF. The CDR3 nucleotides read TGCAGCGTTGAATACTGGACTAAAGAGACCCAGTACTTC.

CDR3 amino acids: CASTSVATNEKLFF. CDR3 sequence (DNA): TGTGCCAGCACGTCGGTTGCAACTAATGAAAAACTGTTTTTT. The chain uses TRBV27 and TRBJ1-4; no clear D. The CDR3 runs to 14 residues. The V gene lost 7 bases and the J gene lost 0 bases, with 9 bases spanning the gap. Germline CDR1 MNHEY, CDR2 SMNVEV (reference sequence).

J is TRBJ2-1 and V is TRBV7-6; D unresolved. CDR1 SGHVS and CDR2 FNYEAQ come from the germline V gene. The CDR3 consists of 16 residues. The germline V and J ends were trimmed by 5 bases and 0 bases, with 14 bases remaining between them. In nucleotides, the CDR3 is TGTGCCAGCAGCGCCACAGTGCCTGGCTCCTACAATGAGCAGTTCTTC. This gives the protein CASSATVPGSYNEQFF.

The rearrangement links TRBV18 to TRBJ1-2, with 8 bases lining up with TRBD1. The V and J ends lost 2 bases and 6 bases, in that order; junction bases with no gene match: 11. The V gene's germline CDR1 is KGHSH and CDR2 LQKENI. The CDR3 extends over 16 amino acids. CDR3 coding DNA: TGTGCCAGCTCACCAGGACAGGGTTTTATTTCGGATGGCTACACCTTC. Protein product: CASSPGQGFISDGYTF.

The CDR3 DNA sequence: TGTGCCATCAGTGTTGGGGGGTTTTTTAATGGCTACACCTTC. It is translated as CAISVGGFFNGYTF. The chain links TRBV10-3 to TRBJ1-2; a possible D gene is TRBD1 (5 bases). Trimming removed 4 bases at V and 6 bases at J, with 15 bases between. The CDR3 length is 14 residues. Germline loops: CDR1 ENHRY, CDR2 SYGVKD.